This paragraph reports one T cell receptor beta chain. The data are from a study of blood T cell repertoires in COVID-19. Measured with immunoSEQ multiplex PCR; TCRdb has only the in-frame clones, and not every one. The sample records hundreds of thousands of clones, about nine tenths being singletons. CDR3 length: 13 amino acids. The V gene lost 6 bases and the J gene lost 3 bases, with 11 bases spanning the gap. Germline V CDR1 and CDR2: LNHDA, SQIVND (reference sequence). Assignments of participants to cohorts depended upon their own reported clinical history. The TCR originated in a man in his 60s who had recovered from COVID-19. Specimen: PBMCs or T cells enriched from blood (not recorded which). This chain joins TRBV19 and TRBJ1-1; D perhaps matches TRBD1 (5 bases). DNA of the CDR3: TGTGCCAGTAGAGGGGCGGTTTACACTGAAGCTTTCTTT. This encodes CASRGAVYTEAFF.